This T cell receptor (beta chain) was recovered during a study of PD-L1 blockade in urothelial cancer. Study overall: Blood drawn 3 weeks (second dose) and 6 weeks after treatment start was analyzed. Blood yielded a median of around 150,000 T cells per sample.

Trimming left V 7 bases short and J 6 bases short, with 8 bases between. CDR1 is SGHRS and CDR2 is YFSETQ in the germline V gene. The CDR3 covers 11 residues. There were between 1 and 8 samples from each patient, taken pretreatment and on-treatment. Spiking of synthetic TCR analog templates was performed in each PCR. TCRdb's copy holds only in-frame clones and misses some; the assay was immunoSEQ multiplex PCR. The table lists 40,000 or so clones, approximately 80% of them singletons. The TCR sequence derives from a man aged 60 to 69 with urothelial cancer. This chain connects TRBV5-1 to TRBJ1-5; possible D gene TRBD1, 6 bases. Specimen: PBMCs, collected around atezolizumab (anti-PD-L1) treatment. The CDR3 DNA reads as TGCGCCAGCCGCAGGGGTCAGCCCCAGCATTTT. Amino acid sequence: CASRRGQPQHF.